This TCR beta chain was obtained from a study of blood T cell repertoires in COVID-19. Across the whole study: There were acute and convalescent COVID-19 samples, and they came from the United States, Italy and Spain.

In the original processing: Scientists estimated how many nucleated cells there were by amplifying reference gene primers. Some clones are missing from TCRdb's copy, which holds only in-frame ones; the method was immunoSEQ multiplex PCR. V, J and clone size derive from that table, while D and trimming were established from the DNA sequence. The sample carries some 150,000 clones, approximately 89% recorded once. The CDR3 extends over 13 amino acids. V was shortened by 0 bases and J by 7 bases, with 8 bases between the two germline ends. Per the germline V gene, CDR1 is SGDLS and CDR2 is YYNGEE. The sequenced sample consisted of peripheral blood. This clonotype originated in a human donor in a cohort sampled during active COVID-19. The chain employs TRBV9 and TRBJ2-1, with D possibly TRBD1 on 6 matching bases. The CDR3 here is CASSVGGGNEQFF. In DNA, the CDR3 is TGTGCCAGCAGCGTAGGAGGGGGAAATGAGCAGTTCTTC.